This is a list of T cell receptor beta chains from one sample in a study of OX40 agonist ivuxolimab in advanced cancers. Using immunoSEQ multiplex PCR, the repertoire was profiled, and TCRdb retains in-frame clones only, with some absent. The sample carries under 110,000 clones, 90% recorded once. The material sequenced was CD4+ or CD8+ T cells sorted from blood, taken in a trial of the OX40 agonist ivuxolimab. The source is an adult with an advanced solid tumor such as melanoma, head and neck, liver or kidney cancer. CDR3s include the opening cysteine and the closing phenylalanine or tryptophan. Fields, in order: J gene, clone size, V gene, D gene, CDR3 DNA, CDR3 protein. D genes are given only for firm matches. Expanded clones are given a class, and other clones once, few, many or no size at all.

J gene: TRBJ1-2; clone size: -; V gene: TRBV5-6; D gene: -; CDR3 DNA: TGTGCCAGCAGCTTGGGAGGGAACTATGGCTACACCTTC; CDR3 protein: CASSLGGNYGYTF
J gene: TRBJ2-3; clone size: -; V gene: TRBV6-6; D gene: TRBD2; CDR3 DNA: TGTGCCAGCAGTTACTCGACTAGCGGGGGGGTAGATACGCAGTATTTT; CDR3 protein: CASSYSTSGGVDTQYF
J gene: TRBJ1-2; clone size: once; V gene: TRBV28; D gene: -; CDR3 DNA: TGTGCCAGCAGTGACGGGGGCCTGTTAGGCTACACCTTC; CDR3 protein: CASSDGGLLGYTF
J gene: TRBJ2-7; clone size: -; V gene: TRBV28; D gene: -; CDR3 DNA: TGTGCCAGCACAAGCTTGGGGGCCGCCGAGCAGTACTTC; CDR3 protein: CASTSLGAAEQYF
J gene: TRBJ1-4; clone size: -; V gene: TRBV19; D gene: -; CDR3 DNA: TGTGCCAGTAGGTATTCAACAGAGCCCAGTGAAAAACTGTTTTTT; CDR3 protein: CASRYSTEPSEKLFF
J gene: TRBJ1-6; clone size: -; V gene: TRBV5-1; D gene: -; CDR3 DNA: TGCGCCAGCAGGGGACGGGGAAATAGCTCCTATAATTCACCCCTCCACTTT; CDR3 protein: CASRGRGNSSYNSPLHF
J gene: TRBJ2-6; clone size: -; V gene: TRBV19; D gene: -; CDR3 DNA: TGTGCCAGTATGGGCAGGGTGAACTTTGGGGCCAACGTCCTGACTTTC; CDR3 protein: CASMGRVNFGANVLTF
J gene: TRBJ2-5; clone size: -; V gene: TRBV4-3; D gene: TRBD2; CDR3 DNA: TGCGCCAGCAGCCAAGATATACGGGGGGGCCAAGAGACCCAGTACTTC; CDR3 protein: CASSQDIRGGQETQYF
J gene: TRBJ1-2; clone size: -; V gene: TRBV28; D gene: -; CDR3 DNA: TGTGCCAGCAGCCCAGGGGCGTTGCGCTATGGCTACACCTTC; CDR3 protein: CASSPGALRYGYTF
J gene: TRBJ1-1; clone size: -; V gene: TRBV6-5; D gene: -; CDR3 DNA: TGTGCCACCAACAGGGCGCCTGGCACTGAAGCTTTCTTT; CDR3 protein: CATNRAPGTEAFF
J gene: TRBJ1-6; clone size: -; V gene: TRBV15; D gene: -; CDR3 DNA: TGTGCCACCAGCAGAGATCTGTCGGGCGGTTCACCCCTCCACTTT; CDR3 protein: CATSRDLSGGSPLHF
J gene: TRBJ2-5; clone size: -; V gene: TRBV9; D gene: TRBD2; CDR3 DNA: TGTGCCAGCAGCGTAAGGGCGGGGGGAGTTGAGACCCAGTACTTC; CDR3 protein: CASSVRAGGVETQYF
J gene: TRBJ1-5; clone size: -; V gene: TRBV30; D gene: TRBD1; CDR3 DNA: TGTGCCTGGAGTGTACAGGGGTGGCAGCCCCAGCATTTT; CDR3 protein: CAWSVQGWQPQHF
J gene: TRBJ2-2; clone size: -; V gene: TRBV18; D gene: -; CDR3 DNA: TGTGCCAGCTCACCAAAGGTCGCCGGGGAGCTGTTTTTT; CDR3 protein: CASSPKVAGELFF
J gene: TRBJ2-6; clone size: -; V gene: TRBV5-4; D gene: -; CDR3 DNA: TGTGCCAGCAGCCCTCAGGGGACTGGGGCCAACGTCCTGACTTTC; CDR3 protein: CASSPQGTGANVLTF
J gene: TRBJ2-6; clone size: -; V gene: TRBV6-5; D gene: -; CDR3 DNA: TGTGCCAGCAGAAGTCAGGGATCTGGGGCCAACGTCCTGACTTTC; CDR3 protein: CASRSQGSGANVLTF
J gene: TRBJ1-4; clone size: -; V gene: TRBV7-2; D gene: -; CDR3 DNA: TGTGCCAGCAGCTTAGTAAGGGGTCCTAATGAAAAACTGTTTTTT; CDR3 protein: CASSLVRGPNEKLFF
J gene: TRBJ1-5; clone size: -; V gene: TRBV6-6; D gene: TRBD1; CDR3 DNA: TGTGCCAGCAGGTTGGACAGGAATTTAGGTCAGCCCCAGCATTTT; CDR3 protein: CASRLDRNLGQPQHF
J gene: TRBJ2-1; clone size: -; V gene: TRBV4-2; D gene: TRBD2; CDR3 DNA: TGTGCCAGCAGCCAAGTCACTAGCGGGGGGAGTGATGAGCAGTTCTTC; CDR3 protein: CASSQVTSGGSDEQFF
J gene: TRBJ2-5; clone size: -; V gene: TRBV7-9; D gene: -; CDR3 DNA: TGTGCCAGCAGCCCACTTGGAGGGGTTGCGACCCAGTACTTC; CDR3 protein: CASSPLGGVATQYF
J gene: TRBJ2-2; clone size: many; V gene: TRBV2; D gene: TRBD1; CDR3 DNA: TGTGCCAGCAGTTTAGACAGGGGCGGGAACACCGGGGAGCTGTTTTTT; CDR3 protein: CASSLDRGGNTGELFF
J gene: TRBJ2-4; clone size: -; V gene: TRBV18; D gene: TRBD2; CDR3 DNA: TGTGCCAGCTCCCCTTCCTGGACTAGCGGGGTCCTTGGCAAAAACATTCAGTACTTC; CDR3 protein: CASSPSWTSGVLGKNIQYF
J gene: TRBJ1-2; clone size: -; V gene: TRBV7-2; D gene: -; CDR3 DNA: TGTGCCAGCAGCAGGAACTATGGCTACACCTTC; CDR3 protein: CASSRNYGYTF
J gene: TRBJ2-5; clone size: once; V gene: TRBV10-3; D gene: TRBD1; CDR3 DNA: TGTGCCATCAGCCGGACAGGGCAACCCCAAGAGACCCAGTACTTC; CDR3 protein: CAISRTGQPQETQYF
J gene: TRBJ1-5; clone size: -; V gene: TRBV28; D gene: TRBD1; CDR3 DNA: TGTGCCAGCAGTTTACAGGGGGCGCTCGGCAATCAGCCCCAGCATTTT; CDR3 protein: CASSLQGALGNQPQHF
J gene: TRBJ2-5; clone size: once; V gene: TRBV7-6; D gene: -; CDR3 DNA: TGTGCCAGCAGCCCCAGACAGTGGGGGGAGACCCAGTACTTC; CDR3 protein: CASSPRQWGETQYF
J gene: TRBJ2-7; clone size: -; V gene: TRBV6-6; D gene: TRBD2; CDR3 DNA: TGTGCCACCAAAGCTAGCGGAGCCTACGAGCAGTACTTC; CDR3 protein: CATKASGAYEQYF
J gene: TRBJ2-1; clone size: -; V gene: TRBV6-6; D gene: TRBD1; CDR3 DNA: TGTGCCAGCAGTCATGCGGGGACAGGGCCATACAATGAGCAGTTCTTC; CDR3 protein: CASSHAGTGPYNEQFF
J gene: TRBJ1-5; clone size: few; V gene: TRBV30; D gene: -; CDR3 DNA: TGTGCCTGGAGCGTGGGACCACCTTCGCCCCAGCATTTT; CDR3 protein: CAWSVGPPSPQHF
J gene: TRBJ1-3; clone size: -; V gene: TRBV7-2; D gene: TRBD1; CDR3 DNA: TGTGCCAGCAGCCGTACAGGGGGCGTAAACACCATATATTTT; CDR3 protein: CASSRTGGVNTIYF
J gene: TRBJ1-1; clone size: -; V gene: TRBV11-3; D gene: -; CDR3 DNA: TGTGCCAGCAGCTACGAACCGAACACTGAAGCTTTCTTT; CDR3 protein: CASSYEPNTEAFF
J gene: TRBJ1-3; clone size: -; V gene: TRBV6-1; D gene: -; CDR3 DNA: TGTGCCGGCGCCCGGGGGCAAGGAAACACCATATATTTT; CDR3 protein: CAGARGQGNTIYF
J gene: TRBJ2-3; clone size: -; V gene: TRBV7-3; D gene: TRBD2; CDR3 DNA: TGTGCCAGCAGCTCCGGCGGGGAGGGGACAGATACGCAGTATTTT; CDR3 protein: CASSSGGEGTDTQYF
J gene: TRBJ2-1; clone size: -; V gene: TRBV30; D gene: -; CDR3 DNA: TGTGCCTGGAGTGAAAAGGGGAAACCCTACAATGAGCAGTTCTTC; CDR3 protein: CAWSEKGKPYNEQFF
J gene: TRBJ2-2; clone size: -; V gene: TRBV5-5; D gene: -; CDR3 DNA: TGTGCCAGCAGCCCACAGGGACGTGAGCTGTTTTTT; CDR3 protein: CASSPQGRELFF
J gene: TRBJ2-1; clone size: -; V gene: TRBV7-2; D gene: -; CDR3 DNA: TGTGCCAGCAGCGGTGCCACGAATGAGCAGTTCTTC; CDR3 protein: CASSGATNEQFF
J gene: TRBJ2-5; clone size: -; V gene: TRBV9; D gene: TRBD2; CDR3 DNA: TGTGCCAGCAGCGCAGCGGGGGGGCGGTTAGAGACCCAGTACTTC; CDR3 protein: CASSAAGGRLETQYF
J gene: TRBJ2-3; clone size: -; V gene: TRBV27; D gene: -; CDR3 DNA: TGTGCCAGCAGACCGCTGGGCGAGGGCACAGATACGCAGTATTTT; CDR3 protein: CASRPLGEGTDTQYF
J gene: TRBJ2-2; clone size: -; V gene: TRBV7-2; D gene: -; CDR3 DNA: TGTGCCAGCAGCCGGATGGGGACCCTCGGCGGGGAGCTGTTTTTT; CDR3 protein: CASSRMGTLGGELFF
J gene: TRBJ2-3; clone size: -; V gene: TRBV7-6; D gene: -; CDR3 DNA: TGTGCCAGCAGCCTAACCCGAAGTGATACGCAGTATTTT; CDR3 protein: CASSLTRSDTQYF
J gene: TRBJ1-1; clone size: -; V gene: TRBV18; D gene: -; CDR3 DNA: TGTGCCAGCTCACTCGGAGATATGAACACTGAAGCTTTCTTT; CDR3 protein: CASSLGDMNTEAFF
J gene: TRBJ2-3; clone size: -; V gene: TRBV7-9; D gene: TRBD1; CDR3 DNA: TGTGCCAGCAGCCAGGACAGGAGCACAGATACGCAGTATTTT; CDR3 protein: CASSQDRSTDTQYF
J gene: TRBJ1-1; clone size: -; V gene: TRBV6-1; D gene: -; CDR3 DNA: TGTGCCAGCAGTGACGATTCCGGGGGGAACACTGAAGCTTTCTTT; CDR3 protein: CASSDDSGGNTEAFF
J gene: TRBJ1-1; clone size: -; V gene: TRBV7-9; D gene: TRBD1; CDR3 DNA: TGTGCCAGCAGCAAGAATACCGGACAGGGAGAAACTGAAGCTTTCTTT; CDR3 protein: CASSKNTGQGETEAFF
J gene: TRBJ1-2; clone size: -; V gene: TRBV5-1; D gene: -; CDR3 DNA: TGCGCCAGCAGCTTGGGGACGGCTAACTATGGCTACACCTTC; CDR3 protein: CASSLGTANYGYTF
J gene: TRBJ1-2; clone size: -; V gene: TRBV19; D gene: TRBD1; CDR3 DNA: TGTGCCAGTAGCTGGGACAGGGGTATGGAAGGCTACACCTTC; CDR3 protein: CASSWDRGMEGYTF
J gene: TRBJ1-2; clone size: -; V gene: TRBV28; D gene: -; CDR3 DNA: TGTGCCAGCACCCCTCCTGGGAGTGGCTACACCTTC; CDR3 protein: CASTPPGSGYTF
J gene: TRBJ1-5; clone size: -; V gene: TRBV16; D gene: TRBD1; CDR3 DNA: TGTGCCAGCAGCCAATCGGGACAGGGGCGGCAGCCCCAGCATTTT; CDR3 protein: CASSQSGQGRQPQHF
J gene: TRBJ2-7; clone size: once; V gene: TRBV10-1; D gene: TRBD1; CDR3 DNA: TGCGCCAGCAGTGCGGGACAGGGGGCTTCGAAGGAGCAGTACTTC; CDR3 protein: CASSAGQGASKEQYF
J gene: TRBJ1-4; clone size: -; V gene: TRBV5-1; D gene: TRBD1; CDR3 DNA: TGCGCCAGCAGCTTGGGGGGACAGGGTGGAGAAAAACTGTTTTTT; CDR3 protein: CASSLGGQGGEKLFF
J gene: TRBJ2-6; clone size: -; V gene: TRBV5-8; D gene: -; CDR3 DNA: TGTGCCAGCAGCCCTACCGCCCGCTCTGGGGCCAACGTCCTGACTTTC; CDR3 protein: CASSPTARSGANVLTF
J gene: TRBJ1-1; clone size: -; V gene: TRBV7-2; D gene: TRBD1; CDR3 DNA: TGTGCCAGCAGCCCTCAGGGGGGTACTGAAGCTTTCTTT; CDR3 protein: CASSPQGGTEAFF